The 12 T cell receptor beta chains listed next were all sequenced from one sample in a study of blood T cell repertoires in COVID-19. Sequencing used immunoSEQ multiplex PCR; TCRdb keeps in-frame clones, though not all of them. The data hold about 160,000 clones, with approximately 87% observed a single time. The material sequenced was peripheral blood. These receptors were collected from a woman aged 70-85 years with COVID-19, enrolled during active disease.

The chain combines TRBV5-1 with TRBJ1-6; TRBD1 matches 8 bases. The CDR3 length is 14 residues. Germline CDR1 is SGHRS and CDR2 is YFSETQ. J lost 9 bases, V lost 4 bases, and 6 bases had no gene match. Written as DNA, the CDR3 is TGCGCCAGCAGCACAGGACAGGGAACTTCACCCCTCCACTTT. This translates into CASSTGQGTSPLHF.

CDR3 sequence (DNA): TGCGCCAGCAGTCAATCGCATGGCCCTGAGGACACCGGGGAGCTGTTTTTT. This sequence encodes CASSQSHGPEDTGELFF. The V gene is TRBV23-1, the J gene TRBJ2-2; D is undetermined. TRBV23-1 is annotated as an ORF whose role is uncertain. V was cut by 0 bases and J by 3 bases, with 14 bases left in between. This CDR3 has 17 amino acids.

This clone was seen a single time. This sequence joins TRBV5-5 and TRBJ2-7, with D possibly matching TRBD2 (6 bases). The CDR3 length is 11 residues. From germline, CDR1 is SGHKS and CDR2 YYEKEE (reference sequence). V was pared by 5 bases and J by 7 bases, with 10 bases between. CDR3 coding DNA: TGTGCCAGCAGTCTGGGGAGGGAGCAGTACTTC. It yields the protein CASSLGREQYF.

The chain carries TRBV7-9 and TRBJ1-4, with TRBD1 matching 7 bases. The CDR3 extends over 15 amino acids. The ends lost 4 bases at V and 4 bases at J; junction bases unmatched: 6. CDR1 is SEHNR, CDR2 FQNEAQ, per germline (reference sequence). The CDR3 here is CASSSTGASNEKLFF. The CDR3 nucleotides read TGTGCCAGCAGCTCCACAGGGGCTAGTAATGAAAAACTGTTTTTT.

The rearrangement links TRBV5-1 to TRBJ1-1; no reliable D call. Germline V gene lookup returns CDR1 SGHRS and CDR2 YFSETQ. The V end was cut by 0 bases, the J end by 3 bases, with 12 bases between. The CDR3 contains 15 residues. The CDR3 sequence: CASSLVAGPDTEAFF. CDR3 coding DNA: TGCGCCAGCAGCTTGGTCGCAGGCCCAGACACTGAAGCTTTCTTT.

The rearrangement joins TRBV28 to TRBJ2-3, with 8 bases aligning to TRBD2. The J segment lost 2 bases and the V segment lost 4 bases, leaving 8 bases of the junction unmatched. Germline CDR1 and CDR2: MDHEN and SYDVKM. The CDR3 consists of 16 residues. The CDR3 coding sequence is TGTGCCAGCAGTTCCCCAAGCGGGGGAGTCACAGATACGCAGTATTTT. Protein sequence: CASSSPSGGVTDTQYF.

The chain recombines TRBV21-1 with TRBJ2-3; TRBD2 is taken as the D call from the table, unchecked against the DNA. TRBV21-1 is a pseudogene. The CDR3 spans 13 residues. The DNA for the CDR3 is TGTGCCAGCAGCACCGACCGGAGGGAAACGCAGTATTTT. Its protein product is CASSTDRRETQYF.

The chain employs TRBV4-1 and TRBJ1-3; 7 nucleotides match TRBD1. Germline V lookup: CDR1 MGHRA, CDR2 YSYEKL. The CDR3 runs 17 residues. V shed 4 bases, J shed 4 bases, and the junction held 13 bases outside the gene matches. In DNA, the CDR3 is TGCGCCAGCAGCCGCTCCCAACAGGGGATTACAGGAAACACCATATATTTT. It specifies CASSRSQQGITGNTIYF.

The rearrangement joins TRBV7-6 to TRBJ1-4, with a weak D call TRBD1 (6 bases). Germline V lookup: CDR1 SGHVS, CDR2 FNYEAQ. The CDR3 loop spans 18 amino acids. V was clipped by 4 bases and J by 0 bases, with 18 bases between them. The CDR3 bases are TGTGCCAGCAGCTCAAAGAGGGGGGGAGATACAACTAATGAAAAACTGTTTTTT. Translation gives CASSSKRGGDTTNEKLFF. The full variable domain, with the rest looked up from reference TRBV7-6 and TRBJ1-4, is GAGVSQSPRYKVTKRGQDVALRCDPISGHVSLYWYRQALGQGPEFLTYFNYEAQQDKSGLPNDRFSAERPEGSISTLTIQRTEQRDSAMYRCASSSKRGGDTTNEKLFFGSGTQLSVL.

The chain recombines TRBV3-1 (or the pseudogene TRBV3-2) with TRBJ2-7; D may be TRBD1 (6 bases). CDR1 LGHDT and CDR2 YNNKEL come from the germline V gene (reference sequence). There are 16 residues in the CDR3. With 3 bases removed from V and 1 base from J, the gap between germline ends came to 16 bases. DNA for the CDR3: TGTGCCAGCAGCCAGGGTGGTAGGGGGTCGTCCTACGAGCAGTACTTC. It encodes CASSQGGRGSSYEQYF.

The chain links TRBV28 to TRBJ1-5, with D perhaps matching TRBD1 (5 bases). The CDR3 totals 16 residues. Germline CDR1 MDHEN, CDR2 SYDVKM. The ends were cut back, 3 bases at V and 5 bases at J, with 17 bases in the middle. The CDR3 loop is CASSFTGVQGDQPQHF. DNA of the CDR3: TGTGCCAGCAGTTTTACGGGGGTTCAAGGGGATCAGCCCCAGCATTTT.

The CDR3 sequence is CASSYLAGGRETQYF. The CDR3 region has the DNA TGTGCCAGCAGCTACCTAGCGGGGGGGCGGGAGACCCAGTACTTC. The chain recombines TRBV5-4 with TRBJ2-5; 12 nucleotides align to TRBD2. Trimming removed 3 bases from V and 5 bases from J; junction bases left unmatched: 5. This CDR3 has 15 amino acids. CDR1 is SGHNT, CDR2 YYREEE, per germline (reference sequence).